The 29 T cell receptor beta chains below all came from one sample that was sequenced in a study of blood T cell repertoires in COVID-19. Sequencing was performed with immunoSEQ multiplex PCR; in TCRdb, only in-frame clones are kept and a portion is missing. This sample has about 280,000 clones, with 90% found just once. Material for sequencing was PBMCs or T cells enriched from blood (not recorded which). Every receptor here comes from a woman aged 18-35 years with acute COVID-19.

This chain joins TRBV6-5 and TRBJ2-3; possible D gene TRBD1, 6 bases. Per germline, CDR1 MNHEY and CDR2 SVGAGI. The length of the CDR3 is 13 residues. V lost 6 bases to trimming and J lost 4 bases, with 11 bases between them. The CDR3 bases are TGTGCCAGCAGGAACAGGGTGGCAGATACGCAGTATTTT. It codes for CASRNRVADTQYF.

This chain joins TRBV30 and TRBJ2-2, with no clear D. This CDR3 contains 12 residues. Germline CDR1 reads GTSNPN; CDR2 reads SVGIG (reference sequence). V lost 2 bases, J lost 2 bases, and 3 bases lay in between. The CDR3 reads CAWSHNTGELFF. CDR3 nucleotide sequence: TGTGCCTGGAGTCATAACACCGGGGAGCTGTTTTTT.

The V and J genes are TRBV24-1 and TRBJ2-1; 13 bases agree with TRBD2. V lost 4 bases, J lost 9 bases, and 11 bases stayed unmatched. The germline CDR1 and CDR2 sequences are KGHDR and SFDVKD. The CDR3 sequence is 17 residues long. The CDR3: CATSEVGGLAGLVEQFF. In DNA, the CDR3 is TGTGCCACCAGTGAGGTCGGGGGACTAGCGGGATTGGTTGAGCAGTTCTTC.

J is TRBJ1-2 and V is TRBV2; D is perhaps TRBD1 (5 bases). Trimming cost V 6 bases and J 5 bases, with 28 bases left between them. CDR1 and CDR2 from the germline V gene are SNHLY and FYNNEI. This CDR3 region has 18 residues. For the CDR3, the DNA is TGTGCCAGCAGGTCAATCCGTGAACAGGAGTCGTCGGAATATGGCTACACCTTC. Protein: CASRSIREQESSEYGYTF.

The chain uses TRBV19 and TRBJ2-1; 9 bases align to TRBD1. The germline V gene encodes CDR1 LNHDA and CDR2 SQIVND (reference sequence). This CDR3 has 12 amino acids. J lost 13 bases, V lost 6 bases, and 7 bases had no gene match. CDR3 in DNA: TGTGCCAGTAGGCCGGACAGGGGCGCTCAGTTCTTC. This codes for CASRPDRGAQFF.

The rearrangement uses TRBV19 and TRBJ2-2; 7 bases are shared with TRBD1. Losses at the gene ends were 6 bases for V and 1 base for J; bases not matched to a gene: 5. Germline values: CDR1 LNHDA, CDR2 SQIVND (reference sequence). CDR3 length equals 15 residues. The DNA for the CDR3 is TGTGCCAGTAGAAAGGGACAGTTGAACACCGGGGAGCTGTTTTTT. Its protein is CASRKGQLNTGELFF.

V gene TRBV28 combines with J gene TRBJ2-7, with 8 bases fitting TRBD2. The CDR3 sequence is 15 residues long. Losses at the gene ends were 5 bases for V and 6 bases for J; bases not matched to a gene: 12. Germline CDR1 MDHEN, CDR2 SYDVKM. The CDR3 nucleotides read TGTGCCAGCAGTACCGGGACTAGGAGGGGGGGCGAGCAGTACTTC. Translation gives CASSTGTRRGGEQYF. Filled out from reference TRBV28 and TRBJ2-7, the complete variable domain reads DVKVTQSSRYLVKRTGEKVFLECVQDMDHENMFWYRQDPGLGLRLIYFSYDVKMKEKGDIPEGYSVSREKKERFSLILESASTNQTSMYLCASSTGTRRGGEQYFGPGTRLTVT.

V gene TRBV7-9 combines with J gene TRBJ2-7, with 7 bases that match TRBD1. Germline lookup yields CDR1 SEHNR and CDR2 FQNEAQ (reference sequence). Trimming cost V 5 bases and J 2 bases; bases outside gene matches: 3. The CDR3 loop spans 13 amino acids. This CDR3 is CASSRGTAYEQYF. DNA of the CDR3: TGTGCCAGCAGCCGAGGGACAGCCTACGAGCAGTACTTC.

The rearrangement uses TRBV7-9 and TRBJ2-5, with D maybe TRBD1 (6 bases). The CDR3 length is 14 residues. Per the germline V gene, CDR1 is SEHNR and CDR2 is FQNEAQ (reference sequence). V lost 3 bases to trimming and J lost 0 bases, with 8 bases between them. This chain's CDR3 is CASSFQGNQETQYF. The CDR3 DNA follows: TGTGCCAGCAGCTTCCAGGGGAACCAAGAGACCCAGTACTTC.

The chain recombines TRBV14 with TRBJ2-7; the match to TRBD2 covers 14 bases. The CDR3 covers 20 residues. Per the germline V gene, CDR1 is SGHDN and CDR2 is FVKESK. V was pared by 0 bases and J by 4 bases, with 14 bases of the junction left unmatched. Here the CDR3 reads CASSQEGQGTSGRERYEQYF. CDR3 nucleotides: TGTGCCAGCAGCCAAGAAGGTCAAGGGACTAGCGGGAGAGAGCGGTACGAGCAGTACTTC.

The rearrangement uses TRBV18 and TRBJ2-3; 8 nucleotides match TRBD1. V gave up 5 bases and J gave up 2 bases; unmatched junction bases: 6. The CDR3 extends over 15 amino acids. Germline CDR1 is KGHSH and CDR2 is LQKENI. CDR3 amino acids: CASSADRGSTDTQYF. CDR3 nucleotide sequence: TGTGCCAGCTCAGCCGACAGGGGCTCCACAGATACGCAGTATTTT. The variable domain in full, with the rest retrieved from reference TRBV18 and TRBJ2-3, is NAGVMQNPRHLVRRRGQEARLRCSPMKGHSHVYWYRQLPEEGLKFMVYLQKENIIDESGMPKERFSAEFPKEGPSILRIQQVVRGDSAAYFCASSADRGSTDTQYFGPGTRLTVL.

The V call is TRBV11-2, the J call TRBJ1-4; D remains unclear. The germline gives CDR1 SGHAT, CDR2 FQNNGV. V lost 5 bases, J lost 0 bases, and 13 bases lay in between. CDR3 size: 16 residues. The CDR3 sequence is CASSRGNRATNEKLFF. CDR3 nucleotide sequence: TGTGCCAGCAGCCGTGGAAATCGGGCAACTAATGAAAAACTGTTTTTT.

The V gene is TRBV6-2 or TRBV6-3, the J gene TRBJ2-1; TRBD1 matches at 7 bases. From germline, CDR1 is MNHEY and CDR2 SVGEGT. There are 12 residues in the CDR3. J was trimmed by 8 bases and V by 6 bases; bases with no gene match: 4. The CDR3, as DNA: TGTGCCAGCAGCCCCAGGGGGTATGAGCAGTTCTTC. This gives the protein CASSPRGYEQFF.

The rearrangement links TRBV10-2 to TRBJ1-1, with 8 nucleotides matching TRBD1. The CDR3 totals 13 residues. CDR1 and CDR2 (germline): WSHSY, SAAADI. Unmatched junction bases numbered 8, after V lost 6 bases and J lost 8 bases. The CDR3 nucleotides are TGCGCCAGCAGAGAAGACAGGGGATGGGAAGCTTTCTTT. Its protein is CASREDRGWEAFF.

The chain carries TRBV10-3 and TRBJ1-3; D might be TRBD1 (6 bases). This CDR3 comprises 16 residues. Trimming pared 0 bases from V and 0 bases from J, leaving 9 bases between. Germline CDR1 ENHRY, CDR2 SYGVKD. CDR3 loop: CAISESWTASGNTIYF. CDR3 DNA sequence: TGTGCCATCAGTGAGTCCTGGACAGCCTCTGGAAACACCATATATTTT.

The gene calls are TRBV28 and TRBJ2-7, with a tentative D call TRBD2 (5 bases). V was trimmed by 5 bases and J by 0 bases, leaving 17 bases between them. Per the germline V gene, CDR1 is MDHEN and CDR2 is SYDVKM. The CDR3 is made up of 16 amino acids. For the CDR3, the DNA is TGTGCCAGCAGTAAAAGACGGCGGGTTAGCTCCTACGAGCAGTACTTC. Translated: CASSKRRRVSSYEQYF.

The chain is built from TRBV21-1 and TRBJ2-7; the table's TRBD2 call for D was not verified on the DNA. TRBV21-1 is a recognized pseudogene. The CDR3 is 10 residues long. The CDR3 sequence: CASQAGVQYF. The CDR3 DNA sequence: TGTGCCAGCCAGGCGGGAGTACAGTACTTC.

On this clone: Other DNA sequences in this sample translate to the same CDR3. CDR3 coding DNA: TGTGCCAGCAGCCCCCGGACAGGGAGCTATGGCTACACCTTC. It encodes CASSPRTGSYGYTF. V usage is TRBV28 and J usage is TRBJ1-2; 8 nucleotides align to TRBD1. Germline-derived CDR1 and CDR2 are MDHEN and SYDVKM. V dropped 6 bases and J dropped 4; count of bases not matched to a gene: 7. The CDR3 runs 14 residues.

This clone was picked up one time. This chain links TRBV29-1 with TRBJ2-3; D may be TRBD2 (5 bases). CDR1 SQVTM and CDR2 ANQGSEA come from the germline V gene. The CDR3 sequence is 14 residues long. V was pared by 0 bases and J by 4 bases, with 11 bases between. CDR3 nucleotide sequence: TGCAGCGTTGAAGAGCTGGCGGGTGCAGATACGCAGTATTTT. Protein sequence: CSVEELAGADTQYF.

This sequence joins TRBV30 and TRBJ2-2; 8 bases agree with TRBD2. The V gene's germline CDR1 is GTSNPN and CDR2 SVGIG (reference sequence). Losses at the gene ends were 4 bases for V and 3 bases for J; bases not matched to a gene: 4. CDR3 length: 14 residues. Here the CDR3 DNA reads TGTGCCTGGAAGACGGGAGGGGACACCGGGGAGCTGTTTTTT. Protein product: CAWKTGGDTGELFF. The whole variable domain, filled in from reference TRBV30 and TRBJ2-2, reads SQTIHQWPATLVQPVGSPLSLECTVEGTSNPNLYWYRQAAGRGLQLLFYSVGIGQISSEVPQNLSASRPQDRQFILSSKKLLLSDSGFYLCAWKTGGDTGELFFGEGSRLTVL.

V is TRBV5-5 and J is TRBJ2-2; perhaps TRBD1 as D (6 bases). Germline lookup yields CDR1 SGHKS and CDR2 YYEKEE (reference sequence). Trimming removed 0 bases at V and 7 bases at J, with 16 bases between. The CDR3 is made up of 16 amino acids. CDR3 sequence reads: CASSLARGGGIGELFF. CDR3 coding DNA: TGTGCCAGCAGCTTGGCCAGGGGTGGTGGGATCGGGGAGCTGTTTTTT.

The chain uses TRBV6-5 and TRBJ2-1, with a weak D call TRBD2 (6 bases). Germline values: CDR1 MNHEY, CDR2 SVGAGI. The CDR3 is made up of 14 amino acids. The V and J ends lost 7 bases and 5 bases respectively, with 15 bases between them. This CDR3 reads CASTQEGGDNEQFF. DNA for the CDR3: TGTGCCAGCACCCAGGAGGGCGGGGACAATGAGCAGTTCTTC.

V and J are TRBV19 and TRBJ1-2, with D maybe TRBD1 (6 bases). Germline-derived CDR1 and CDR2 are LNHDA and SQIVND (reference sequence). With 2 bases removed from V and 5 bases from J, the gap between germline ends came to 12 bases. The CDR3 has 14 amino acids. The CDR3 nucleotides are TGTGCCAGTAGTATACAGGGGTCCTCTTATGGCTACACCTTC. Translated: CASSIQGSSYGYTF.

The chain recombines TRBV5-1 with TRBJ2-3; 7 positions agree with TRBD1. CDR1 is SGHRS, CDR2 YFSETQ, per germline. The CDR3 consists of 16 residues. V was pared by 2 bases and J by 8 bases, with 14 bases of the junction left unmatched. This CDR3 is CASSFTSGTAYGTQYF. Here the CDR3 DNA reads TGCGCCAGCAGCTTTACGTCCGGGACAGCGTATGGTACGCAGTATTTT.

The V and J genes are TRBV11-1 and TRBJ2-7; maybe TRBD1 (6 bases). The CDR3 is 14 amino acids. The germline V gene has CDR1 SGHAT and CDR2 FQDESV (reference sequence). The V end lost 5 bases, the J end lost 3 bases, and 14 bases lay between the germline ends. CDR3 region: CASSHRSDSYEQYF. In nucleotides, the CDR3 is TGTGCCAGCAGCCACAGGTCGGACAGCTACGAGCAGTACTTC.

Comments on this clone: This sample also contains other DNA sequences that code for the same CDR3. This chain connects TRBV6-5 to TRBJ2-1; D is possibly TRBD2 (6 bases). Germline V gene data show CDR1 as MNHEY and CDR2 as SVGAGI. Trimming took off 2 bases at V and 4 bases at J, with 12 bases between the two ends. The CDR3 runs 15 residues. CDR3 bases: TGTGCCAGCAGTTACGGTTCGGGAGTTTACAATGAGCAGTTCTTC. Translated, it gives CASSYGSGVYNEQFF.

V and J are TRBV20-1 and TRBJ1-5; possible D gene TRBD1, 5 bases. The V gene lost 3 bases and the J gene lost 3 bases, with 9 bases spanning the gap. Germline-derived CDR1 and CDR2 are DFQATT and SNEGSKA (reference sequence). The length of the CDR3 is 13 residues. CDR3 sequence: CSASQGTNQPQHF. CDR3 nucleotide sequence: TGCAGTGCTAGTCAGGGAACCAATCAGCCCCAGCATTTT.

The chain is built from TRBV18 and TRBJ2-1; D unclear. The V end was cut by 6 bases, the J end by 3 bases, with 15 bases between. Germline assignment: CDR1 KGHSH and CDR2 LQKENI. The CDR3 covers 15 residues. The DNA of the CDR3 is TGTGCCAGCTCCCCCCCCCAGGATAACTACAATGAGCAGTTCTTC. Its protein is CASSPPQDNYNEQFF.

The genes are TRBV6-5 and TRBJ1-5, with a weak D call TRBD1 (5 bases). V was cut by 7 bases and J by 2 bases, with 15 bases left in between. Looked up from germline, CDR1 is MNHEY and CDR2 is SVGAGI. The CDR3 consists of 15 residues. CDR3 bases: TGTGCCAGCATGAGGGGACTTGGAGGCAATCAGCCCCAGCATTTT. This gives the protein CASMRGLGGNQPQHF.